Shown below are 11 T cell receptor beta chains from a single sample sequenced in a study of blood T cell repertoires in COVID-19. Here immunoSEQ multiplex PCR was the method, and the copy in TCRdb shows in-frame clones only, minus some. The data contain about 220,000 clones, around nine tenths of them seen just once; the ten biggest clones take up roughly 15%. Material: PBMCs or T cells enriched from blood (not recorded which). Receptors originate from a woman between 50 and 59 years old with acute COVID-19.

In DNA, the CDR3 is TGTGCCAGCAGCCCGGTTCGCGAGCAGTACTTC. Translated, it gives CASSPVREQYF. The chain recombines TRBV7-9 with TRBJ2-7; D is ambiguous. The V end was cut by 5 bases, the J end by 6 bases, with 8 bases between. CDR3 length equals 11 residues. Germline V gives CDR1 SEHNR, CDR2 FQNEAQ (reference sequence).

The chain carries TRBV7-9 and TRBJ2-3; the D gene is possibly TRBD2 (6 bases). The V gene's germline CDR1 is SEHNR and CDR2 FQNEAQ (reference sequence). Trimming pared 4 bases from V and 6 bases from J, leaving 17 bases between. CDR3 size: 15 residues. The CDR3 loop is CASSSRESGKDTQYF. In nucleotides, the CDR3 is TGTGCCAGCAGCTCTCGGGAGTCGGGGAAGGATACGCAGTATTTT.

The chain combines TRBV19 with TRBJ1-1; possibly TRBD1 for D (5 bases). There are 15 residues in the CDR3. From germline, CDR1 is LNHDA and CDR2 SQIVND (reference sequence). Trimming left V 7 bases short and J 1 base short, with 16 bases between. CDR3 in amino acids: CASMSHGGGNTEAFF. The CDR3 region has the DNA TGTGCCAGTATGTCCCATGGGGGGGGGAACACTGAAGCTTTCTTT.

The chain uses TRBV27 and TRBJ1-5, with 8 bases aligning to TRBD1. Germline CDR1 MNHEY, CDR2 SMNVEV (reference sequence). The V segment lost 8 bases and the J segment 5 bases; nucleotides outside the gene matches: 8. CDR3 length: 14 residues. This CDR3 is CASGGQGAYQPQHF. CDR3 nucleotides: TGTGCCAGCGGGGGGCAGGGGGCTTATCAGCCCCAGCATTTT.

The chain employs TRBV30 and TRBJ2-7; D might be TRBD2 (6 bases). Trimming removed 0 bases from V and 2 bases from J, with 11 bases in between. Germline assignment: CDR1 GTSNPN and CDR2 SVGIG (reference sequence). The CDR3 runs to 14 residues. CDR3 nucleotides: TGTGCCTGGAGTGTACGGAGGGGCCCCTACGAGCAGTACTTC. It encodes CAWSVRRGPYEQYF.

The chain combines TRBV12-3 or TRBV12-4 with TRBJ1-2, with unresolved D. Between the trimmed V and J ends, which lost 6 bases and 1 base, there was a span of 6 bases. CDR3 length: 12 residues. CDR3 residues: CASRQNNYGYTF. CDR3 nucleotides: TGTGCCAGCAGACAGAATAACTATGGCTACACCTTC.

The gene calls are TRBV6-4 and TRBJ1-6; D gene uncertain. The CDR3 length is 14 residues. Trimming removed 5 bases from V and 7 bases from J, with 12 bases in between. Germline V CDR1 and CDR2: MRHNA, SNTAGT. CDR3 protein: CASSSDPGNSPLHF. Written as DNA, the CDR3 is TGTGCCAGCAGTTCAGATCCCGGGAATTCACCCCTCCACTTT.

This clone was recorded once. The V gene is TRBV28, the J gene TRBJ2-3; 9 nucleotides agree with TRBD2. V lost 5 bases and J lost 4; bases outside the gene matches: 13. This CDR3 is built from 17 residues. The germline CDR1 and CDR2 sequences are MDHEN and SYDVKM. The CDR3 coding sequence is TGTGCCAGCAGTGGGCTAGCGGGAACGGCTAAGGCAGATACGCAGTATTTT. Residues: CASSGLAGTAKADTQYF.

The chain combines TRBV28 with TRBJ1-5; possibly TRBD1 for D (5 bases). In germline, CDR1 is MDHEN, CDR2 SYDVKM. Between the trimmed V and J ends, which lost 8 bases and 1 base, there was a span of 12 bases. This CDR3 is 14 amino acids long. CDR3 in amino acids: CASQGGGSNQPQHF. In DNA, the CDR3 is TGTGCCAGCCAGGGCGGGGGGAGCAATCAGCCCCAGCATTTT.

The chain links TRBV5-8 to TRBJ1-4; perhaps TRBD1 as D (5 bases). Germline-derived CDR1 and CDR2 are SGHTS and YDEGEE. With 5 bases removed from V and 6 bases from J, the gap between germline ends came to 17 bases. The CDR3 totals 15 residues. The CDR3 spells CASSKGQGGHEKLFF. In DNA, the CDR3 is TGTGCCAGCAGTAAGGGGCAGGGAGGGCATGAAAAACTGTTTTTT.

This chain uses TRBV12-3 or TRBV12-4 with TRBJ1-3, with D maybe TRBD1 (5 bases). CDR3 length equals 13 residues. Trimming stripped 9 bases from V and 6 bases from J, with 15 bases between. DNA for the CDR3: TGTGCCAGTGCGGGGGGAGGGGTAAACACCATATATTTT. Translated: CASAGGGVNTIYF.